One TCR beta chain is described in this entry. The data were obtained in a study of blood T cell repertoires in COVID-19. Assay: immunoSEQ multiplex PCR; the TCRdb copy retains only in-frame clones and omits some. The sample has some 25,000 clones, 82% seen once; the top ten hold roughly 34%. Germline V CDR1 and CDR2: SGHTA, FQGNSA. CDR3 length: 13 amino acids. The J segment lost 8 bases and the V segment lost 5 bases, leaving 3 bases of the junction unmatched. This sequence joins TRBV7-2 and TRBJ1-4, with 9 bases fitting TRBD1. The source is a human donor in a cohort sampled during active COVID-19. Sequencing used peripheral blood. DNA for the CDR3: TGTGCCAGCAGCGCGGACAGGGGCGAAAAACTGTTTTTT. It encodes CASSADRGEKLFF.